The sequence of this T cell receptor (beta chain) was determined in a study of cytomegalovirus exposure and HLA in healthy donors. Vbeta (60) and Jbeta (13) primers were used in the PCR. The protocol was immunoSEQ multiplex PCR, while the TCRdb copy is restricted to in-frame clones and leaves out a portion. The repertoire holds 150,000 to 200,000 clones, with around 80% as singletons. The CDR3 is 15 amino acids. Germline CDR1 LNHDA, CDR2 SQIVND (reference sequence). V was clipped by 7 bases and J by 1 base; unmatched bases: 5. Notes on this clone: What it binds is unknown.

Overall study results and limits: Donors belonging to an Asian-associated ancestry cluster reportedly showed fewer N-insertions in productive TCRs than the approximately 700-donor mean, according to what a later analysis found.

Specimen: PBMCs. The TCR sequence derives from a woman aged 40-49 years in good health and CMV-seropositive. The V gene is TRBV19, the J gene TRBJ2-1; TRBD1 matches at 9 bases. CDR3 coding DNA: TGTGCCAGTACCAGGGACAGGGATTCCTACAATGAGCAGTTCTTC. Translated, it gives CASTRDRDSYNEQFF.